This is a list of T cell receptor beta chains from one sample in a study of cytomegalovirus exposure and HLA in healthy donors. Assay used: immunoSEQ multiplex PCR; TCRdb lists only in-frame clones, some missing. The table shows roughly 300,000 clones, with roughly 90% occurring only once. The sample taken for sequencing was PBMCs. These receptors all come from a woman under 30 in good health and CMV-seronegative. The CDR3 runs from the conserved cysteine through the conserved F or W. Fields, in order: clone size, J gene, CDR3 length, V gene, D gene, CDR3 DNA, CDR3 protein. D genes are given only for firm matches. Clone size is given for some rows only: seen once, a few or many times, or a class if the clone is expanded.

>-|TRBJ1-4|13|TRBV6-5|-
TGTGCCAGCAGTTACAGGGAGCGAGGGGGACTGTTTTTT
CASSYRERGGLFF
>-|TRBJ2-1|15|TRBV6-5|-
TGTGCCAGCAGCCCCTACAGTTCCTCGGCTAATGAGCAGTTCTTC
CASSPYSSSANEQFF
>-|TRBJ2-1|12|TRBV12-5|-
TGTGCTAGTGGTTTGGTGTCCGGTGAGCAGTTCTTC
CASGLVSGEQFF
>-|TRBJ1-3|15|TRBV11-2|TRBD1
TGTGCCAGCAGCCCGACAGGGGCCGGTGGAAACACCATATATTTT
CASSPTGAGGNTIYF
>-|TRBJ2-2|14|TRBV11-2|-
TGTGCCAGCAGACCTAACAGGGCCCTGGGGGAGCTGTTTTTT
CASRPNRALGELFF
>once|TRBJ2-1|12|TRBV18|-
TGTGCCAGCTCACGTTTGGGCGATGAGCAGTTCTTC
CASSRLGDEQFF
>-|TRBJ1-1|14|TRBV5-1|TRBD1
TGCGCCAGCAGCGGCGGGACAGGCCACACTGAAGCTTTCTTT
CASSGGTGHTEAFF
>-|TRBJ2-7|15|TRBV28|TRBD2
TGTGCCAGCAGTTCGGAAGCGGGAGGGGGAAGGGAGCAGTACTTC
CASSSEAGGGREQYF
>few|TRBJ1-5|15|TRBV2|-
TGTGCCAGCAGTGTGGACGGGAGAACAAATCAGCCCCAGCATTTT
CASSVDGRTNQPQHF
>-|TRBJ2-3|14|TRBV27|-
TGTGCCAGCAGTCCCTACTCTAGCACAGATACGCAGTATTTT
CASSPYSSTDTQYF
>-|TRBJ2-5|16|TRBV19|TRBD2
TGTGCCAGTAGTATACGGCGCGGGAGCACGCAAGAGACCCAGTACTTC
CASSIRRGSTQETQYF
>-|TRBJ1-2|13|TRBV18|TRBD1
TGTGCCAGCTCAGGGGACAGGGGCTATGGCTACACCTTC
CASSGDRGYGYTF
>-|TRBJ2-7|16|TRBV9|TRBD2
TGTGCCAGCAGCGTAGTCAGCGGGGCCTCCTCCTACGAGCAGTACTTC
CASSVVSGASSYEQYF
>-|TRBJ1-5|17|TRBV7-9|-
TGTGCCAGCAGCTTAGTGTCTGGAGGGCGGGGGAATCAGCCCCAGCATTTT
CASSLVSGGRGNQPQHF
>-|TRBJ1-1|20|TRBV5-1|-
TGCGCCAGCAGCTTCCACCCGCACCAGTCAATCAGGGTTCCGAACACTGAAGCTTTCTTT
CASSFHPHQSIRVPNTEAFF
>-|TRBJ2-1|15|TRBV4-3|-
TGCGCCAGCAGTCGTTCCGATTCAAGCCACAATGAGCAGTTCTTC
CASSRSDSSHNEQFF
>-|TRBJ1-1|13|TRBV10-3|-
TGTGCCTCCACGGGGGGCCTGAACACTGAAGCTTTCTTT
CASTGGLNTEAFF
>-|TRBJ2-1|12|TRBV5-1|-
TGCGCCAGCAGGATAGCGGAAAATGAGCAGTTCTTC
CASRIAENEQFF
>once|TRBJ2-5|18|TRBV5-1|TRBD2
TGCGCCAGCAGCTTGGCCCTACCCCCTACTAGCGCACAAGAGACCCAGTACTTC
CASSLALPPTSAQETQYF
>-|TRBJ2-7|17|TRBV5-4|TRBD2
TGTGCCAGCAGCGGAGGGACTAGCGGGAGGGACCACTACGAGCAGTACTTC
CASSGGTSGRDHYEQYF
>-|TRBJ2-5|16|TRBV6-5|-
TGTGCCAGCAGTTCCTACCCCCCCGCGGGTCCAGAGACCCAGTACTTC
CASSSYPPAGPETQYF
>-|TRBJ2-7|16|TRBV28|TRBD1
TGTGCCAGCAGTTCACCCGACAGGGGATTCTCCTACGAGCAGTACTTC
CASSSPDRGFSYEQYF
>-|TRBJ2-3|19|TRBV6-1|TRBD2
TGTGCCAGCAGTGAGAGACGGGGACTAGCGGCAAAAAACACAGATACGCAGTATTTT
CASSERRGLAAKNTDTQYF
>-|TRBJ2-7|17|TRBV19|TRBD2
TGTGCCAGTAGTACTAGCGGGAGGTCCCAGGGATCCTACGAGCAGTACTTC
CASSTSGRSQGSYEQYF
>-|TRBJ2-4|16|TRBV7-9|TRBD2
TGTGCCAGCAGCCCGCCCTTAGCGGGGTACAGCGACATTCAGTACTTC
CASSPPLAGYSDIQYF
>-|TRBJ2-5|15|TRBV10-1|TRBD2
TGCGCCAGCAGTGAAGTAGCGGGAGGGCAAGAGACCCAGTACTTC
CASSEVAGGQETQYF
>-|TRBJ2-5|17|TRBV6-1|-
TGTGCCAGCAGTGAATCTCCCGGGGGGCGGGAGTGGGAGACCCAGTACTTC
CASSESPGGREWETQYF
>few|TRBJ2-7|13|TRBV5-1|-
TGCGCCAGCACTCCCGACAGCACCTACGAGCAGTACTTC
CASTPDSTYEQYF
>-|TRBJ1-5|17|TRBV4-1|TRBD1
TGCGCCAGCAGCCAAGATACCTGGGACAGGGAAAATCAGCCCCAGCATTTT
CASSQDTWDRENQPQHF
>-|TRBJ2-7|16|TRBV5-1|TRBD1
TGCGCCAGCAGCTTCGACAGGGGTCCTCCTACCTACGAGCAGTACTTC
CASSFDRGPPTYEQYF
>once|TRBJ2-1|15|TRBV7-2|TRBD2
TGTGCCAGCAGCTTTAGGAGACTAGCGATCAATGAGCAGTTCTTC
CASSFRRLAINEQFF
>-|TRBJ1-2|12|TRBV7-3|-
TGTGCCAGCAGCTCACCAGGGGATGGCTACACCTTC
CASSSPGDGYTF
>-|TRBJ2-1|13|TRBV18|-
TGTGCCAGCTCAATCGGACAAGGTAATGAGCAGTTCTTC
CASSIGQGNEQFF
>-|TRBJ2-7|15|TRBV2|-
TGTGCCAGCTGGGGACACCCAACCAACTCCTACGAGCAGTACTTC
CASWGHPTNSYEQYF
>-|TRBJ2-3|16|TRBV5-1|TRBD2
TGCGCCAGCAGCTTGGGCGGGAGGGCTAGCACAGATACGCAGTATTTT
CASSLGGRASTDTQYF
>-|TRBJ2-1|16|TRBV2|TRBD2
TGTGCCAGCAGGTTTCCCGGGACTAGCGGAAACAATGAGCAGTTCTTC
CASRFPGTSGNNEQFF
>few|TRBJ2-2|14|TRBV19|-
TGTGCCAGTAGTTACGACTGGAACACCGGGGAGCTGTTTTTT
CASSYDWNTGELFF
>-|TRBJ1-2|16|TRBV19|-
TGTGCCAGTAGCCTCCCCCAGACGACAGTCAACTATGGCTACACCTTC
CASSLPQTTVNYGYTF
>-|TRBJ1-4|14|TRBV19|-
TGTGCCAGTAGTATCGCCAGTTCCCCTGAAAAACTGTTTTTT
CASSIASSPEKLFF
>-|TRBJ2-1|15|TRBV28|-
TGTGCCAGCAGCTCAACTCCCCTTTCGGTACCTGAGCAGTTCTTC
CASSSTPLSVPEQFF
>-|TRBJ2-7|12|TRBV2|-
TGTGCCAGCACAGGACTTCTATACGAGCAGTACTTC
CASTGLLYEQYF
>-|TRBJ1-1|13|TRBV19|-
TGTGCCAGTAGTACGGAGCTGAACACTGAAGCTTTCTTT
CASSTELNTEAFF
>-|TRBJ2-3|16|TRBV11-2|TRBD2
TGTGGCACGTGCAATTGTGCGGGAGGGAGCACAGATACGCAGTATTTT
CGTCNCAGGSTDTQYF
>-|TRBJ1-4|15|TRBV2|TRBD1
TGTGCCAGCAGTGGGGGGGACAGCCGTAATGAAAAACTGTTTTTT
CASSGGDSRNEKLFF
>-|TRBJ2-1|15|TRBV6-5|TRBD1
TGTGCCAGCAACCTCAGGGGACAGCCGTTTCATGAGCAGTTCTTC
CASNLRGQPFHEQFF
>-|TRBJ2-1|13|TRBV2|-
TGTGCCAGCAGTGAAGAGCCCTCCTGGGAGCAGTTCTTC
CASSEEPSWEQFF
>-|TRBJ2-2|18|TRBV19|-
TGTGCCAGTAGTATAGAAGTCCGACAGGGAGGTATCGCCGGGGAGCTGTTTTTT
CASSIEVRQGGIAGELFF
>-|TRBJ2-3|16|TRBV28|TRBD2
TGTGCCAGCAGCCCTAGCGGGTGGTACAACACAGATACGCAGTATTTT
CASSPSGWYNTDTQYF
>-|TRBJ2-6|16|TRBV4-3|TRBD2
TGCGCCAGCAGCCAAGAGGGAGGGGCTGGGGCCAACGTCCTGACTTTC
CASSQEGGAGANVLTF
>-|TRBJ2-3|15|TRBV12-5|TRBD1
TGTGCTAGTGGTTGGGGACAGGGTTGGACAGATACGCAGTATTTT
CASGWGQGWTDTQYF